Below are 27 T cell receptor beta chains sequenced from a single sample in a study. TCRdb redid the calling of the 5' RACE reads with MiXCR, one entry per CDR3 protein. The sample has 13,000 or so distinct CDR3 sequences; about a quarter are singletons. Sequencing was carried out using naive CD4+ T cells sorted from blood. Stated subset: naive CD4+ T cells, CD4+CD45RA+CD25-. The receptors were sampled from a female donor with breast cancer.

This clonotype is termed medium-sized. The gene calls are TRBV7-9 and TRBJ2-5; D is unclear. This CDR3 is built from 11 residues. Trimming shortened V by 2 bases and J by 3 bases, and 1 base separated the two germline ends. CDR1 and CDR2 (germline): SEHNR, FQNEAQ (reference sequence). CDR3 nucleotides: TGTGCCAGCAGCTTAAAAGAGACCCAGTACTTC. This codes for CASSLKETQYF.

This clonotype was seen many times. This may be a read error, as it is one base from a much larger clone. The CDR3 reads CASSSGSAGELFF. CDR3 DNA: TGCGCCAGCAGCTCCGGGAGCGCCGGGGAGCTGTTTTTT. J is TRBJ2-2 and V is TRBV5-1, with D possibly TRBD2 on 6 matching bases. Trimming took off 3 bases at V and 6 bases at J, with 9 bases between the two ends. Germline loops: CDR1 SGHRS, CDR2 YFSETQ. This CDR3 has 13 residues. The full variable domain, in which reference TRBV5-1 and TRBJ2-2 provide the parts outside the CDR3, is KAGVTQTPRYLIKTRGQQVTLSCSPISGHRSVSWYQQTPGQGLQFLFEYFSETQRNKGNFPGRFSGRQFSNSRSEMNVSTLELGDSALYLCASSSGSAGELFFGEGSRLTVL.

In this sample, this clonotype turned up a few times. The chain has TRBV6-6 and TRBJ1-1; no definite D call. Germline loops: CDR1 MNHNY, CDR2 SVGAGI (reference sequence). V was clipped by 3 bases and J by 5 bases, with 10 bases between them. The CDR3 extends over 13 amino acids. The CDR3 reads CASSYSERTEAFF. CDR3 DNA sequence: TGTGCCAGCAGTTATTCGGAACGGACTGAAGCTTTCTTT.

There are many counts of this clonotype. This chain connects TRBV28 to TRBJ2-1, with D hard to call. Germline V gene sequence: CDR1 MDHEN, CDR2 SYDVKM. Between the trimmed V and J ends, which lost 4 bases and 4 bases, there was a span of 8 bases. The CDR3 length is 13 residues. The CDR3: CASSWTAYNEQFF. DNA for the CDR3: TGTGCCAGCAGTTGGACGGCTTACAATGAGCAGTTCTTC.

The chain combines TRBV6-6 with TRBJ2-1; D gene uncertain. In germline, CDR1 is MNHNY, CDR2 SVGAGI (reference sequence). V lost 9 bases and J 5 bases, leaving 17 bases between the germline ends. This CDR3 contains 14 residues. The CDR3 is CASRLGSDDNEQFF. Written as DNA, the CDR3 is TGTGCCAGTCGCCTGGGAAGTGACGACAATGAGCAGTTCTTC.

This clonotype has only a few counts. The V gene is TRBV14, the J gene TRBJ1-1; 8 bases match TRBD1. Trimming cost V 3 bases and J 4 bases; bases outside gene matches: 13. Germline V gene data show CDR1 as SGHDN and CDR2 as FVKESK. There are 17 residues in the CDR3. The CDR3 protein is CASSHWSFGQGSTEAFF. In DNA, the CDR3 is TGTGCCAGCAGCCATTGGTCGTTTGGACAGGGCTCCACTGAAGCTTTCTTT.

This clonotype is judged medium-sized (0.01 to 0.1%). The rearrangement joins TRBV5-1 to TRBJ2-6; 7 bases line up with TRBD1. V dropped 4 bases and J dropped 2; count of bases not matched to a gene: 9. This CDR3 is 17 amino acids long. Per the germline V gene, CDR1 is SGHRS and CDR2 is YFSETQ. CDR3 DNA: TGCGCCAGCAGCCGACAGGGCACTAACGCTGGGGCCAACGTCCTGACTTTC. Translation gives CASSRQGTNAGANVLTF.

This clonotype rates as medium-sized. CDR3 region: CASSILAGDSYEQFF. CDR3 coding DNA: TGCGCCAGCAGCATACTAGCGGGAGACTCTTATGAGCAGTTCTTC. V gene TRBV5-1 combines with J gene TRBJ2-1, with 11 bases that match TRBD2. The V and J ends lost 4 bases and 8 bases, in that order; junction bases with no gene match: 8. CDR1 is SGHRS, CDR2 YFSETQ, per germline. The CDR3 covers 15 residues.

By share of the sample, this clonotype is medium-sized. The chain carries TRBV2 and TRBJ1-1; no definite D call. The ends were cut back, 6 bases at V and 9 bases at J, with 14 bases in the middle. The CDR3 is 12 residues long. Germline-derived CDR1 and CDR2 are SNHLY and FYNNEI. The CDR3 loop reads CASRPPRTQAFF. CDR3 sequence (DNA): TGTGCCAGCAGGCCGCCCAGAACGCAAGCTTTCTTT.

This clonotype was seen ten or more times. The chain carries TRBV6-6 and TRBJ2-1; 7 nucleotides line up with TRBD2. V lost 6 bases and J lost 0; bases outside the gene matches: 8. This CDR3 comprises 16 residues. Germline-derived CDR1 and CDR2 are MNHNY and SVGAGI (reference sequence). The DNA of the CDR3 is TGTGCCAGCAGACCTACTAGCGTCCGCTCCTACAATGAGCAGTTCTTC. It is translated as CASRPTSVRSYNEQFF.

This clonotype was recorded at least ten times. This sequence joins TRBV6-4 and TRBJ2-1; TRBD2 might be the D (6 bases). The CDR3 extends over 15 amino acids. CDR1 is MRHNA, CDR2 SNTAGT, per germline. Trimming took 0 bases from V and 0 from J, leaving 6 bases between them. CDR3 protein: CASSDSSGSYNEQFF. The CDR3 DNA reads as TGTGCCAGCAGTGACTCTAGCGGCTCCTACAATGAGCAGTTCTTC.

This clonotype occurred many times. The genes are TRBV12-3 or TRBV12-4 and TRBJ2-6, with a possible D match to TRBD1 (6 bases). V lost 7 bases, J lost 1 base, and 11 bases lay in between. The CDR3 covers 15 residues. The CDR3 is CASTVQGSGANVLTF. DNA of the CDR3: TGTGCCAGCACCGTACAGGGTTCTGGGGCCAACGTCCTGACTTTC.

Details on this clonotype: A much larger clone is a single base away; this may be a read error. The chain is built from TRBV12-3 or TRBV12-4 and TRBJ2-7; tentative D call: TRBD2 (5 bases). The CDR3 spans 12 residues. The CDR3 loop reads CASTRGTYKQYF. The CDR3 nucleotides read TGTGCCTCCACACGGGGTACCTACAAGCAGTACTTC.

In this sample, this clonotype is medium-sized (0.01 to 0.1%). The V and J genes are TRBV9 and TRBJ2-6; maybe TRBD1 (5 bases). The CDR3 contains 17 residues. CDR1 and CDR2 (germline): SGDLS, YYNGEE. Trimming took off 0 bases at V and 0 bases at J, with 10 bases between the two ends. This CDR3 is CASSVADSYSGANVLTF. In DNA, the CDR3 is TGTGCCAGCAGCGTAGCTGACAGCTACTCTGGGGCCAACGTCCTGACTTTC.

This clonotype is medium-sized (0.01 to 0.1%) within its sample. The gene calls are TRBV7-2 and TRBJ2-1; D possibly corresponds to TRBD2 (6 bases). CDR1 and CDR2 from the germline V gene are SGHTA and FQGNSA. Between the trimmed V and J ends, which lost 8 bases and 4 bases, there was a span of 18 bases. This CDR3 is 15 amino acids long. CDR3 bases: TGTGCCAGCCGGGGGTGGGCAGTCCAATACAATGAGCAGTTCTTC. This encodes CASRGWAVQYNEQFF.

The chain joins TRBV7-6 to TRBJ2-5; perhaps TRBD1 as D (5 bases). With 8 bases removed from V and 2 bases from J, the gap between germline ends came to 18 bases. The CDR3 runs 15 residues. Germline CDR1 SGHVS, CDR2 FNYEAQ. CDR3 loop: CASGHRNSAQETQYF. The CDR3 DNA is TGTGCCAGCGGTCACAGGAACAGCGCACAAGAGACCCAGTACTTC.

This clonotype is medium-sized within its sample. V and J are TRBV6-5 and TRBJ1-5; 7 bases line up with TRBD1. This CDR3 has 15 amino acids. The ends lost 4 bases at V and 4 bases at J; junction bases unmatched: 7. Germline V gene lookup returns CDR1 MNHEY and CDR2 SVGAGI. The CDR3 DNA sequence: TGTGCCAGCAGTTTGTTGGGGACAGCTAATCAGCCCCAGCATTTT. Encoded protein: CASSLLGTANQPQHF.

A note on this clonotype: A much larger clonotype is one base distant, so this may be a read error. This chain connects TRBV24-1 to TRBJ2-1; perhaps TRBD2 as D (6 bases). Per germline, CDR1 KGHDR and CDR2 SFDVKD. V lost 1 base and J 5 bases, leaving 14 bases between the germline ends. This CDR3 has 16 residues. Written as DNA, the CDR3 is TGTGCCACCAGTGATTTTGTGGCGGGATACGACAATGAGCAGTTCTTC. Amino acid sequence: CATSDFVAGYDNEQFF.

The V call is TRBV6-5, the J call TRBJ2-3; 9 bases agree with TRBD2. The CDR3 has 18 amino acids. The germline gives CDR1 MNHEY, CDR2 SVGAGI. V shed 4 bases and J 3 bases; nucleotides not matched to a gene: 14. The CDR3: CASSFGVSGSLVTDTQYF. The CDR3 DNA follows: TGTGCCAGCAGTTTCGGCGTTAGCGGGAGTCTTGTTACAGATACGCAGTATTTT.

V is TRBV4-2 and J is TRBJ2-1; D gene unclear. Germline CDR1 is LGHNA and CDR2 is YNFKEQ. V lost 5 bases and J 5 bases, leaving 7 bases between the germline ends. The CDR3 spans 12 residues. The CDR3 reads CASSEDNNEQFF. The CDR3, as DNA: TGTGCCAGCAGCGAGGATAACAATGAGCAGTTCTTC.

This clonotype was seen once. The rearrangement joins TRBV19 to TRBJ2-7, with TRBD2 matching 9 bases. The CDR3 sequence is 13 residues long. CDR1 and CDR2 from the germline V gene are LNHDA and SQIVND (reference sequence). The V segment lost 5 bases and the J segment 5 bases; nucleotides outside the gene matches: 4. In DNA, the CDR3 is TGTGCCAGTAGTTTCGGCGGGAGGGACGAGCAGTACTTC. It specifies CASSFGGRDEQYF.

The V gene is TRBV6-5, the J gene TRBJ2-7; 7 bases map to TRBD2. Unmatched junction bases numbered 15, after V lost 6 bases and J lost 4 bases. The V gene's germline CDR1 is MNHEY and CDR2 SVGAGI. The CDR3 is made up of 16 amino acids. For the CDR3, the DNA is TGTGCCAGCAGGAGTTTCGGGACTACCAAACCATACGAGCAGTACTTC. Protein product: CASRSFGTTKPYEQYF.

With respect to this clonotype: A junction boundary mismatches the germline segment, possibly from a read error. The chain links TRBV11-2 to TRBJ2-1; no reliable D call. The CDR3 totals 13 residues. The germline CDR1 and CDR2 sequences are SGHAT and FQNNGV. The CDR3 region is CASSLGRFNERFF. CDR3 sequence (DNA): TGTGCTAGCAGCTTGGGCCGGTTCAATGAGCGGTTCTTC.

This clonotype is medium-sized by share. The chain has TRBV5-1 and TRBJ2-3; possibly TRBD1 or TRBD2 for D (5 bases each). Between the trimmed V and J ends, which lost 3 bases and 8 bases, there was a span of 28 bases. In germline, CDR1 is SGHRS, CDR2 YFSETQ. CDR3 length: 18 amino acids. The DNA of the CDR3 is TGCGCCAGCAGCTCTCCGGGACCACAGTACACCCCTTGGCCTACGCAGTATTTT. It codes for CASSSPGPQYTPWPTQYF.

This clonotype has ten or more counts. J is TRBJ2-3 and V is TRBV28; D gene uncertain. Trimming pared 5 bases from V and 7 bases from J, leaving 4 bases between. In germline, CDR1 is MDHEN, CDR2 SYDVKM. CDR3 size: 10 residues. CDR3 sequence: CASSGYTQYF. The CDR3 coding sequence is TGTGCCAGCAGTGGGTATACGCAGTATTTT.

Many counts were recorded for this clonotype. The CDR3 region is CASSAQGARNTGELFF. The DNA for the CDR3 is TGTGCCAGCAGCGCCCAGGGGGCACGGAACACCGGGGAGCTGTTTTTT. This chain joins TRBV2 and TRBJ2-2, with 8 bases lining up with TRBD1. With 6 bases clipped from V and 1 base from J, the junction kept 7 bases outside the gene matches. The CDR3 is made up of 16 amino acids. The germline CDR1 and CDR2 sequences are SNHLY and FYNNEI.

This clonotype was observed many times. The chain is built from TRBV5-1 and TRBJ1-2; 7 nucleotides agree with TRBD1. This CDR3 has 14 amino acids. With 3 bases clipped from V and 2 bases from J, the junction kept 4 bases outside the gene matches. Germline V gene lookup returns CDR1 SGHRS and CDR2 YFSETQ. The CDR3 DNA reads TGCGCCAGCAGCTCTTCGGGACAGAACTATGGCTACACCTTC. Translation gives CASSSSGQNYGYTF.